The present T cell receptor beta chain was sequenced within a study of PD-1 and CTLA-4 blockade in melanoma. TCRdb's copy holds only in-frame clones and misses some; the assay was immunoSEQ multiplex PCR. In the table there are over 15,000 clones, around 70% of which are singletons. This clone is medium-sized (0.01 to 0.1%) in the sample. Trimming stripped 0 bases from V and 8 bases from J, with 10 bases between. Germline values: CDR1 MNHEY, CDR2 SVGAGI. The CDR3 contains 13 residues. This chain uses TRBV6-5 with TRBJ1-2; no reliable D call. Material: CD8+ T cells from peripheral blood, obtained from a patient given anti-PD-1 treatment. The TCR was taken from a human donor with melanoma. In DNA form, the CDR3 reads TGTGCCAGCAGTTACTCATGGGTAAAAGGCTACACCTTC. This translates into CASSYSWVKGYTF.